These T cell receptor beta chains were read from a single sample in a study of cytomegalovirus exposure and HLA in healthy donors. Profiling relied on immunoSEQ multiplex PCR, and the TCRdb table lists in-frame clones only, not all of them. The table lists fewer than 120,000 clones, approximately 78% of them singletons. Sequencing was carried out using PBMCs. These receptors were obtained from a woman in her 30s in good health and CMV-seronegative. Each CDR3 is given with its conserved first and last residue. D genes are given only for firm matches. Where a row states a size, it is once, few, many or the class of an expanded clone; other rows omit it.

d_gene	abundance	v_gene	j_gene	CDR3nt	CDR3aa
.	.	TRBV5-6	TRBJ2-5	TGTGCCAGCAGCCCCAACAGTGATCAAGAGACCCAGTACTTC	CASSPNSDQETQYF
.	.	TRBV4-2	TRBJ2-7	TGTGCCAGCAGCCAAGATCGAGCAGGACAGTACGAGCAGTACTTC	CASSQDRAGQYEQYF
.	few	TRBV6-5	TRBJ1-5	TGTGCCAGCAGTTACACAGAAAATCAGCCCCAGCATTTT	CASSYTENQPQHF
.	.	TRBV28	TRBJ1-1	TGTGCCAGCAGTCGAGCCCGGCGGGGGCTCGGAGAGGCTTTCTTT	CASSRARRGLGEAFF
.	.	TRBV5-1	TRBJ2-1	TGCGCCAGCAGCGAACGACAGGGGAGGGGGAATGAGCAGTTCTTC	CASSERQGRGNEQFF
TRBD1	.	TRBV6-5	TRBJ2-7	TGTGCCAGCAGTTTCTACGGGACAGGGTTGGCGCTGCAGTACTTC	CASSFYGTGLALQYF
TRBD1	.	TRBV7-6	TRBJ2-7	TGTGCCAGCAGCTTAATACAGGGGGCGTCCGAGCAGTACTTC	CASSLIQGASEQYF
TRBD1	.	TRBV6-5	TRBJ2-7	TGTGCCAGCAGTTATTACAGGGGGTCTGTCAGGGAGCAGTACTTC	CASSYYRGSVREQYF
TRBD2	once	TRBV5-1	TRBJ2-7	TGCGCCAGCAGAGTTGGACTAGCGGCGACCTACGAGCAGTACTTC	CASRVGLAATYEQYF
.	few	TRBV28	TRBJ1-1	TGTGCCAGCAGTCTCACACCGGATGGGGGGGTGGCAGTAACTGAAGCTTTCTTT	CASSLTPDGGVAVTEAFF
TRBD1	.	TRBV2	TRBJ1-5	TGTGCCAGCAGCCGGACAGGGTACAATCAGCCCCAGCATTTT	CASSRTGYNQPQHF
.	once	TRBV15	TRBJ2-1	TGTGCCACCAGCCCGGTAGGTAGCGGCTACTACAATGAGCAGTTCTTC	CATSPVGSGYYNEQFF
.	.	TRBV9	TRBJ2-7	TGTGCCAGCAGCGCCGGAGGGACCCGCTCCTACGAGCAGTACTTC	CASSAGGTRSYEQYF
.	.	TRBV4-2	TRBJ1-1	TGTGCCAGCAGCCAAGAATACATGAACACTGAAGCTTTCTTT	CASSQEYMNTEAFF
TRBD1	.	TRBV7-8	TRBJ1-4	TGTGCCAGCAGCTGGACAGGGAGTGAGGCAAAACTGTTTTTT	CASSWTGSEAKLFF
TRBD2	.	TRBV4-2	TRBJ2-1	TGTGCCAGCAGCCAAGAGGAACTAGCGGGGGGGTACAATGAGCAGTTCTTC	CASSQEELAGGYNEQFF
.	.	TRBV9	TRBJ2-2	TGTGCCAGCAGCGTAGGTCCAGGGGGGATCACCGGGGAGCTGTTTTTT	CASSVGPGGITGELFF
TRBD1	.	TRBV2	TRBJ1-5	TGTGCCAGGGGACAGGGCGGCAATCAGCCCCAGCATTTT	CARGQGGNQPQHF
.	.	TRBV11-3	TRBJ1-1	TGTGCCAGCAGCTTTGCCAGGAACACTGAAGCTTTCTTT	CASSFARNTEAFF
TRBD2	.	TRBV7-2	TRBJ2-1	TGTGCCAGCAACACAGCGGGGGGCAATGAGCAGTTCTTC	CASNTAGGNEQFF
.	.	TRBV11-2	TRBJ2-3	TGTGCCAGCAGCTCTCCCCCTACAGGGTGGGACTATCGCACAGATACGCAGTATTTT	CASSSPPTGWDYRTDTQYF
TRBD1	.	TRBV7-2	TRBJ1-5	TGTGCCAGCAGCTCCAGACAGGGGAACAATCAGCCCCAGCATTTT	CASSSRQGNNQPQHF
.	.	TRBV4-3	TRBJ2-2	TGCGCCAGCAGCCAAGAGAGAGGGAGAACCGGGGAGCTGTTTTTT	CASSQERGRTGELFF
TRBD1	.	TRBV5-4	TRBJ2-7	TGTGCCAGCAGCTTGGTTCAGGGGGATAGTGAGCAGTACTTC	CASSLVQGDSEQYF
.	.	TRBV11-2	TRBJ2-6	TGTGCCAGCAGCGCGCTGTCTGGGGCCAACGTCCTGACTTTC	CASSALSGANVLTF
.	.	TRBV4-2	TRBJ1-1	TGTGCCAGCAGCCAAGACCCAGGGCGAAACACTGAAGCTTTCTTT	CASSQDPGRNTEAFF
.	.	TRBV4-1	TRBJ2-4	TGCGCCAGCAGTGACCCAGGGATGAGAGCCAAAAACATTCAGTACTTC	CASSDPGMRAKNIQYF
TRBD2	few	TRBV5-1	TRBJ2-3	TGCGCCAGCAGCGGAGCGGGGGGGCCTACAGATACGCAGTATTTT	CASSGAGGPTDTQYF
TRBD1	.	TRBV5-4	TRBJ1-6	TGTGCCAGCAGACCGGGACAGGGTAATTCACCCCTCCACTTT	CASRPGQGNSPLHF
TRBD2	.	TRBV7-6	TRBJ2-1	TGTGCCAGCAGCTTCTCGGCGGGAGGGGGCCCCCATGAGCAGTTCTTC	CASSFSAGGGPHEQFF
.	.	TRBV30	TRBJ2-7	TGTGCCTGGAGTCCGTCGACTCTAACCTACGAGCAGTACTTC	CAWSPSTLTYEQYF
.	.	TRBV4-1	TRBJ1-5	TGCGCCAGCAGCACCCGGGGACCGGCCAGGGGTAATCAGCCCCAGCATTTT	CASSTRGPARGNQPQHF
TRBD1	.	TRBV6-1	TRBJ1-5	TGTGCCAGCAGGGCGGACAGGGGGCTCAATCAGCCCCAGCATTTT	CASRADRGLNQPQHF
TRBD1	.	TRBV7-9	TRBJ2-3	TGTGCCAGCAGTCAGGACAGGGTCATAGATACGCAGTATTTT	CASSQDRVIDTQYF
TRBD2	.	TRBV29-1	TRBJ2-1	TGCAGCGTTGAAATTGGGGGGGTAAGCTACAATGAGCAGTTCTTC	CSVEIGGVSYNEQFF
TRBD1	.	TRBV5-8	TRBJ2-7	TGTGCCAGCAGCCCCCTGACCCTATGGGACAGTCCGTACGAGCAGTACTTC	CASSPLTLWDSPYEQYF
TRBD1	.	TRBV6-7	TRBJ2-7	TGTGCCAGCGAAGACGGGACAGGGGGCATCTACGAGCAGTACTTC	CASEDGTGGIYEQYF
TRBD2	few	TRBV28	TRBJ2-1	TGTGCCAGCAGACAACGCGGGAGGGCCAATGAGCAGTTCTTC	CASRQRGRANEQFF
TRBD1	.	TRBV28	TRBJ2-5	TGTGCCAGCAGTCGCAGGGGGCAAGAGACCCAGTACTTC	CASSRRGQETQYF
.	.	TRBV27	TRBJ1-2	TGTGCCAGCAGTTTATCGCAGGGGACCTATGGCTACACCTTC	CASSLSQGTYGYTF
TRBD1	few	TRBV29-1	TRBJ2-2	TGCAGCGTTGATAGGGGACAGGGGATGACCGGGGAGCTGTTTTTT	CSVDRGQGMTGELFF
.	.	TRBV6-4	TRBJ2-5	TGTGCCAGCAGTGTGAGTAGAGTCCAAGAGACCCAGTACTTC	CASSVSRVQETQYF
.	.	TRBV29-1	TRBJ1-1	TGCAGCGTTGGCGCGAACACTGAAGCTTTCTTT	CSVGANTEAFF
TRBD1	.	TRBV4-1	TRBJ2-7	TGCGCCAGCAGCCATTCCGGGACAGGGGCCTACGAGCAGTACTTC	CASSHSGTGAYEQYF
TRBD1	.	TRBV29-1	TRBJ2-7	TGCAGCGCCCGGGACAGCTGGTACGAGCAGTACTTC	CSARDSWYEQYF
.	.	TRBV7-8	TRBJ2-3	TGTGCCAGCAGCTTAGATGTTCGGGGTCGCACAGATACGCAGTATTTT	CASSLDVRGRTDTQYF
TRBD2	.	TRBV7-8	TRBJ2-4	TGTGCCAGCAGCTTCACTAGCGGGAGCGGCGGCAAAAACATTCAGTACTTC	CASSFTSGSGGKNIQYF
TRBD1	.	TRBV7-2	TRBJ1-5	TGTGCCAGCAGCTTGGCGGGACAGGGCAGCAATCAGCCCCAGCATTTT	CASSLAGQGSNQPQHF
TRBD2	.	TRBV2	TRBJ2-1	TGTGCCAGCAGGGAGTGGGGAGCGGGGGACCACAATGAGCAGTTCTTC	CASREWGAGDHNEQFF
TRBD2	.	TRBV5-6	TRBJ2-3	TGTGCCAGCAGCTCCCCTTTTAGCGGGGGGTTGGATACGCAGTATTTT	CASSSPFSGGLDTQYF
.	.	TRBV15	TRBJ1-1	TGTGCCACCAGCAGCCGGGGTACCACTGAAGCTTTCTTT	CATSSRGTTEAFF
TRBD2	.	TRBV7-2	TRBJ2-3	TGTGCCAGCAGCTTACTAGGAGTGGGACTAGCGGGAAGAGATACGCAGTATTTT	CASSLLGVGLAGRDTQYF
TRBD2	.	TRBV5-1	TRBJ2-7	TGCGCCAGCAGCTTGGCGACTAGCGGGGGCTCCTACGAGCAGTACTTC	CASSLATSGGSYEQYF
TRBD1	.	TRBV5-8	TRBJ2-7	TGTGCCAGCAGCTTGCAAGGACAGGTCACCTACGAGCAGTACTTC	CASSLQGQVTYEQYF
.	.	TRBV5-1	TRBJ2-7	TGCGCCAGCAGCGCCGGACAGTCAGCCTACGAGCAGTACTTC	CASSAGQSAYEQYF
.	.	TRBV28	TRBJ2-7	TGTGCCAGCAGGCGCGGACAGCACTACGAGCAGTACTTC	CASRRGQHYEQYF
.	.	TRBV7-2	TRBJ2-7	TGTGCCAGCAGCTCACTTTCCGGGATTTTCTACGAGCAGTACTTC	CASSSLSGIFYEQYF
TRBD2	.	TRBV7-3	TRBJ2-3	TGTGCCAGCACCCTGGGACTAGCGAGCACAGATACGCAGTATTTT	CASTLGLASTDTQYF
.	.	TRBV7-3	TRBJ2-2	TGTGCCAGCAGAGCTCAGCGGCACACCGGGGAGCTGTTTTTT	CASRAQRHTGELFF